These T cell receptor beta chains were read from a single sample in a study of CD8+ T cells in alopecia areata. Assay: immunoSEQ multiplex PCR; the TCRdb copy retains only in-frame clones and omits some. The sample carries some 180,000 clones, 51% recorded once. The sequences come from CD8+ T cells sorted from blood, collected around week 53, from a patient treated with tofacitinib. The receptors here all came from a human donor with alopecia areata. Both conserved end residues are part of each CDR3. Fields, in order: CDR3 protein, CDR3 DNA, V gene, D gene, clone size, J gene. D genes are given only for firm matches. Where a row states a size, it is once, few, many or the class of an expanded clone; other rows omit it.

CDR3aa: CASSPDRGYNEQFF
CDR3nt: TGTGCCAGCAGTCCGGACAGGGGTTACAATGAGCAGTTCTTC
v_gene: TRBV2
d_gene: TRBD1
abundance: .
j_gene: TRBJ2-1

CDR3aa: CATSRKSGATGSDTQYF
CDR3nt: TGTGCCACCAGCAGAAAAAGCGGGGCGACGGGATCAGATACGCAGTATTTT
v_gene: TRBV15
d_gene: TRBD2
abundance: .
j_gene: TRBJ2-3

CDR3aa: CASSATTEAFF
CDR3nt: TGTGCCAGTAGTGCGACCACTGAAGCTTTCTTT
v_gene: TRBV19
d_gene: .
abundance: few
j_gene: TRBJ1-1

CDR3aa: CASSFGRSYEQYF
CDR3nt: TGTGCCAGCAGCTTCGGTAGGAGCTACGAGCAGTACTTC
v_gene: TRBV7-9
d_gene: .
abundance: .
j_gene: TRBJ2-7

CDR3aa: CASSTGELFF
CDR3nt: TGTGCCAGCAGTACCGGGGAGCTGTTTTTT
v_gene: TRBV2
d_gene: .
abundance: .
j_gene: TRBJ2-2

CDR3aa: CSVDNVGDSTDTQYF
CDR3nt: TGCAGCGTTGATAATGTGGGAGATAGCACAGATACGCAGTATTTT
v_gene: TRBV29-1
d_gene: .
abundance: .
j_gene: TRBJ2-3

CDR3aa: CASSFAGLVSTDTQYF
CDR3nt: TGTGCCAGCAGTTTCGCGGGACTCGTGAGCACAGATACGCAGTATTTT
v_gene: TRBV27
d_gene: .
abundance: .
j_gene: TRBJ2-3

CDR3aa: CASSPSFGSEKLFF
CDR3nt: TGTGCCAGCAGTCCATCGTTCGGCAGTGAAAAACTGTTTTTT
v_gene: TRBV27
d_gene: .
abundance: .
j_gene: TRBJ1-4

CDR3aa: CASSVAGVGELFF
CDR3nt: TGTGCCAGCAGCGTAGCTGGGGTCGGGGAGCTGTTTTTT
v_gene: TRBV9
d_gene: .
abundance: once
j_gene: TRBJ2-2

CDR3aa: CAWTRSPEGGEYNEQFF
CDR3nt: TGTGCCTGGACCAGATCCCCCGAAGGGGGCGAATACAATGAGCAGTTCTTC
v_gene: TRBV30
d_gene: TRBD1
abundance: once
j_gene: TRBJ2-1

CDR3aa: CASSLGELDTQYF
CDR3nt: TGTGCCAGCAGCTTGGGGGAATTAGATACGCAGTATTTT
v_gene: TRBV5-6
d_gene: .
abundance: .
j_gene: TRBJ2-3

CDR3aa: CSVEGTLGAFF
CDR3nt: TGCAGCGTTGAGGGGACCCTGGGGGCTTTCTTT
v_gene: TRBV29-1
d_gene: .
abundance: few
j_gene: TRBJ1-1

CDR3aa: CASRGAYSGPQHF
CDR3nt: TGTGCCAGCAGAGGAGCTTACTCGGGGCCCCAGCATTTT
v_gene: TRBV6-5
d_gene: .
abundance: .
j_gene: TRBJ1-5

CDR3aa: CASSQERNQPQHF
CDR3nt: TGTGCCAGCAGCCAAGAAAGAAATCAGCCCCAGCATTTT
v_gene: TRBV4-2
d_gene: .
abundance: .
j_gene: TRBJ1-5

CDR3aa: CASSSLEKQFF
CDR3nt: TGTGCCAGCAGTTCCCTAGAGAAGCAGTTCTTC
v_gene: TRBV27
d_gene: .
abundance: few
j_gene: TRBJ2-1

CDR3aa: CAWSVLETVNTEAFF
CDR3nt: TGTGCCTGGAGTGTACTCGAGACAGTGAACACTGAAGCTTTCTTT
v_gene: TRBV30
d_gene: .
abundance: .
j_gene: TRBJ1-1

CDR3aa: CASSYSGGQQFF
CDR3nt: TGTGCCAGCAGTTACTCTGGGGGGCAACAGTTCTTC
v_gene: TRBV6-6
d_gene: .
abundance: .
j_gene: TRBJ2-1

CDR3aa: CASSREGRGRRRNEQYF
CDR3nt: TGTGCCAGTAGTAGAGAGGGCCGAGGCCGACGGAGGAACGAGCAGTACTTC
v_gene: TRBV19
d_gene: .
abundance: .
j_gene: TRBJ2-7

CDR3aa: CASSVGRYNEQFF
CDR3nt: TGTGCCAGCAGCGTGGGGAGGTACAATGAGCAGTTCTTC
v_gene: TRBV25-1
d_gene: .
abundance: once
j_gene: TRBJ2-1

CDR3aa: CASSLGAAMNTEAFF
CDR3nt: TGTGCCAGCAGCTTAGGTGCGGCCATGAACACTGAAGCTTTCTTT
v_gene: TRBV7-9
d_gene: .
abundance: .
j_gene: TRBJ1-1

CDR3aa: CASGLVGGTDTQYF
CDR3nt: TGTGCTAGTGGTTTGGTGGGAGGGACAGATACGCAGTATTTT
v_gene: TRBV12-5
d_gene: TRBD2
abundance: few
j_gene: TRBJ2-3

CDR3aa: CAWRTLLNTEAFF
CDR3nt: TGTGCCTGGAGAACCCTCTTGAACACTGAAGCTTTCTTT
v_gene: TRBV30
d_gene: .
abundance: .
j_gene: TRBJ1-1

CDR3aa: CASSPLEGTGFGYTF
CDR3nt: TGCGCCAGCAGCCCCCTAGAGGGGACAGGGTTCGGCTACACCTTC
v_gene: TRBV4-1
d_gene: TRBD1
abundance: .
j_gene: TRBJ1-2

CDR3aa: CASSGEPETQYF
CDR3nt: TGTGCCAGCAGCGGGGAGCCGGAGACCCAGTACTTC
v_gene: TRBV5-6
d_gene: .
abundance: .
j_gene: TRBJ2-5

CDR3aa: CASSYSAGEVYNEQFF
CDR3nt: TGTGCCAGCAGTTACTCTGCAGGGGAAGTCTACAATGAGCAGTTCTTC
v_gene: TRBV6-5
d_gene: .
abundance: .
j_gene: TRBJ2-1

CDR3aa: CASSDGGYNEQFF
CDR3nt: TGTGCCAGCAGTGACGGGGGGTACAATGAGCAGTTCTTC
v_gene: TRBV6-4
d_gene: .
abundance: many
j_gene: TRBJ2-1

CDR3aa: CASSSYNEQFF
CDR3nt: TGTGCCAGCAGCTCATACAATGAGCAGTTCTTC
v_gene: TRBV5-4
d_gene: .
abundance: few
j_gene: TRBJ2-1

CDR3aa: CASSQVPGNTEAFF
CDR3nt: TGCGCCAGCAGCCAAGTCCCGGGGAACACTGAAGCTTTCTTT
v_gene: TRBV4-3
d_gene: .
abundance: few
j_gene: TRBJ1-1

CDR3aa: CASSPGAYEQYF
CDR3nt: TGTGCCAGCAGCCCGGGGGCCTACGAGCAGTACTTC
v_gene: TRBV7-8
d_gene: .
abundance: .
j_gene: TRBJ2-7

CDR3aa: CASSQEGGAGAYEQYF
CDR3nt: TGCGCCAGCAGCCAAGAAGGAGGGGCAGGGGCCTACGAGCAGTACTTC
v_gene: TRBV4-1
d_gene: .
abundance: .
j_gene: TRBJ2-7

CDR3aa: CASSGGTGKGYEQYF
CDR3nt: TGTGCCAGCAGTGGGGGGACGGGAAAGGGCTACGAGCAGTACTTC
v_gene: TRBV6-1
d_gene: .
abundance: .
j_gene: TRBJ2-7

CDR3aa: CASSLAGGGVETQYF
CDR3nt: TGTGCCAGCAGTTTAGCGGGGGGAGGAGTAGAGACCCAGTACTTC
v_gene: TRBV27
d_gene: TRBD2
abundance: .
j_gene: TRBJ2-5

CDR3aa: CASRFSGGPDTQYF
CDR3nt: TGTGCCAGCAGGTTTAGCGGGGGGCCAGATACGCAGTATTTT
v_gene: TRBV2
d_gene: TRBD2
abundance: .
j_gene: TRBJ2-3